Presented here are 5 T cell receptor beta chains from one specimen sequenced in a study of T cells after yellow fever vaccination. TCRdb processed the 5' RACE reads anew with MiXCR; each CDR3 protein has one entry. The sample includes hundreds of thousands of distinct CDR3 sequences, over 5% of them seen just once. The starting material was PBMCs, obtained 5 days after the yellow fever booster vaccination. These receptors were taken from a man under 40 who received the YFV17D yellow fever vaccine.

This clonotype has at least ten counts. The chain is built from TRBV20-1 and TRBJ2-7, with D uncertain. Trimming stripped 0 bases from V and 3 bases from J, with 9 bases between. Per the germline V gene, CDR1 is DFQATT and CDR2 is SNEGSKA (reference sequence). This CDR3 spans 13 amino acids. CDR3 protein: CSARDRLYYEQYF. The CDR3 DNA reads TGCAGTGCTAGAGATCGACTCTACTACGAGCAGTACTTC.

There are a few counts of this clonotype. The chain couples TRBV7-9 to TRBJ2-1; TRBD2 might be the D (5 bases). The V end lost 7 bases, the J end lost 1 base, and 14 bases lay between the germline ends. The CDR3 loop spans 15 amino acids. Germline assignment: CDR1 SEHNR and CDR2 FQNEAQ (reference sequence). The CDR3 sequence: CASTSEGGSYNEQFF. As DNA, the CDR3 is TGTGCCAGCACCTCCGAGGGCGGGTCCTACAATGAGCAGTTCTTC.

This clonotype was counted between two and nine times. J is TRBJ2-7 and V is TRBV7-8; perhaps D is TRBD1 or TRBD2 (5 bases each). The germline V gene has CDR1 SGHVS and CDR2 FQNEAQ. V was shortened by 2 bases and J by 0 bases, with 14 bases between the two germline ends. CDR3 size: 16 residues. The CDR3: CASSLRGRASSYEQYF. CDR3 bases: TGTGCCAGCAGCTTACGGGGCAGGGCGAGCTCCTACGAGCAGTACTTC.

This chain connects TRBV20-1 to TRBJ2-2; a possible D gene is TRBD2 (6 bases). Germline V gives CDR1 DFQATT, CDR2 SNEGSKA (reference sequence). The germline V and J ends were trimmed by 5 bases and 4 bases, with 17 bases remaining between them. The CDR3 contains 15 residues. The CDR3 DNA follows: TGCAGTGCTTCACTTGGGGGAGCGGGCACCGGGGAGCTGTTTTTT. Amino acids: CSASLGGAGTGELFF.

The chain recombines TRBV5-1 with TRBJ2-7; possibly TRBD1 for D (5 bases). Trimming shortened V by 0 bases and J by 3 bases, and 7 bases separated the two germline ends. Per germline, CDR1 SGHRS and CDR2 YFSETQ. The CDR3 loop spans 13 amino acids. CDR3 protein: CASSLGTYYEQYF. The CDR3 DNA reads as TGCGCCAGCAGCTTGGGGACATACTACGAGCAGTACTTC.